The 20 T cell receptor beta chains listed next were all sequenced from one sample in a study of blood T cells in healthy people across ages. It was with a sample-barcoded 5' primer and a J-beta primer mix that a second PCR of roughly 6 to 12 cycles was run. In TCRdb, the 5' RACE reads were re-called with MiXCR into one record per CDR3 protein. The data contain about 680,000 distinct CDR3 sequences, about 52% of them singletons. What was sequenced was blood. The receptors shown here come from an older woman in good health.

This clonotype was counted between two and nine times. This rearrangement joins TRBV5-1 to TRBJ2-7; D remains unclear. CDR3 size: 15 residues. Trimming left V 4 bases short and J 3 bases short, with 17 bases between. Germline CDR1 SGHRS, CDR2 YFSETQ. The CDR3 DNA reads TGCGCCAGCAGCCCTCCCCTGAAAGGAGACTACGAGCAGTACTTC. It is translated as CASSPPLKGDYEQYF.

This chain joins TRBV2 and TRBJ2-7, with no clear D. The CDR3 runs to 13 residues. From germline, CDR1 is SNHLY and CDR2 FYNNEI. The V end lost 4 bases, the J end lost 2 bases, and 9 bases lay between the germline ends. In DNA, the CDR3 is TGTGCCAGCAGTGTTTTGGTCCCCTACGAGCAGTACTTC. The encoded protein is CASSVLVPYEQYF.

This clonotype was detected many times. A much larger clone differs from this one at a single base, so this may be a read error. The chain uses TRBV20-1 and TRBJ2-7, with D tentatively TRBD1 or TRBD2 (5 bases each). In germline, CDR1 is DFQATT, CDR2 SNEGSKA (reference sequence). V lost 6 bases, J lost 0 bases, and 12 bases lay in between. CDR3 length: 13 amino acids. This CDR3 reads CSAGTLSSYEQYF. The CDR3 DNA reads TGCAGTGCCGGGACCCTAAGCTCCTACGAGCAGTACTTC.

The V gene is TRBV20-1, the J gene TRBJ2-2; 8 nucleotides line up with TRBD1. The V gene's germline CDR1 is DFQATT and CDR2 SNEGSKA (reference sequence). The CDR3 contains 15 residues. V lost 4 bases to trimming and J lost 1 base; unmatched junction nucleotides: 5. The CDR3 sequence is CSATTGTGNTGELFF. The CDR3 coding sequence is TGCAGTGCTACCACCGGGACAGGGAACACCGGGGAGCTGTTTTTT.

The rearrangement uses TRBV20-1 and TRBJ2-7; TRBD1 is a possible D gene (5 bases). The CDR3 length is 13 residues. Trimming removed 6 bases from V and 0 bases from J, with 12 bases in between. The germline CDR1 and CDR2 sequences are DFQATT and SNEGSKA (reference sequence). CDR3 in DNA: TGCAGTGCGCCAAGGGGTTCCTCCTACGAGCAGTACTTC. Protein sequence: CSAPRGSSYEQYF.

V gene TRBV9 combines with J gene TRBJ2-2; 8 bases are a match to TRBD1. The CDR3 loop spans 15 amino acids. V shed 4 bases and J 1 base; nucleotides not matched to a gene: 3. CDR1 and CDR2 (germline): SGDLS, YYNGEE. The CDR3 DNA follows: TGTGCCAGCAGCAAACAGGGGGAGAACACCGGGGAGCTGTTTTTT. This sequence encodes CASSKQGENTGELFF.

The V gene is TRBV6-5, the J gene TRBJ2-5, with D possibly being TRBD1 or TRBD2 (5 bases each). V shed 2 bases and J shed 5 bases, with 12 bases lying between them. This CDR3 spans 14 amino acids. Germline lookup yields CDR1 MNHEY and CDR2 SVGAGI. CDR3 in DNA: TGTGCCAGCAGTTACATGAAGGGGACGGAGACCCAGTACTTC. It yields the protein CASSYMKGTETQYF.

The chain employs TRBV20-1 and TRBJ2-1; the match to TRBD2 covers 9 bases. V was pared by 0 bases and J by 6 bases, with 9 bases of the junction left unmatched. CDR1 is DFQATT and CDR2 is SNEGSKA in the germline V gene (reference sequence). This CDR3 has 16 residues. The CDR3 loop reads CSARDPLAGIPNEQFF. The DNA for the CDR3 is TGCAGTGCTAGAGACCCCCTAGCGGGAATCCCCAATGAGCAGTTCTTC.

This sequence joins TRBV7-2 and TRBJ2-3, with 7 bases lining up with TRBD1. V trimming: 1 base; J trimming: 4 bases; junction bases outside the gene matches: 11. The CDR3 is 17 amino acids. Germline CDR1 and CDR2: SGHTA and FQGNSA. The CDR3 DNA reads TGTGCCAGCAGCTTAGTCAGGACAGGCTTACGCGCAGATACGCAGTATTTT. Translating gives CASSLVRTGLRADTQYF.

The CDR3 reads CASRSGGGNSPLHF. CDR3 nucleotide sequence: TGTGCCAGCAGATCCGGAGGGGGGAATTCACCCCTCCACTTT. The chain employs TRBV27 and TRBJ1-6, with D perhaps matching TRBD1 (6 bases). The V end lost 6 bases, the J end lost 7 bases, and 13 bases lay between the germline ends. The CDR3 is made up of 14 amino acids. Per germline, CDR1 MNHEY and CDR2 SMNVEV (reference sequence).

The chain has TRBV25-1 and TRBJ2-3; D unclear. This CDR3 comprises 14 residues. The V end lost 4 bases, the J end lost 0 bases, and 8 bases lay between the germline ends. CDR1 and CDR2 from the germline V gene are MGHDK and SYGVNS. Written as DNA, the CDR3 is TGTGCCAGCAGTGCCTCTCCTAGCACAGATACGCAGTATTTT. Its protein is CASSASPSTDTQYF. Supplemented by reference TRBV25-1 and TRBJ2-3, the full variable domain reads EADIYQTPRYLVIGTGKKITLECSQTMGHDKMYWYQQDPGMELHLIHYSYGVNSTEKGDLSSESTVSRIRTEHFPLTLESARPSHTSQYLCASSASPSTDTQYFGPGTRLTVL.

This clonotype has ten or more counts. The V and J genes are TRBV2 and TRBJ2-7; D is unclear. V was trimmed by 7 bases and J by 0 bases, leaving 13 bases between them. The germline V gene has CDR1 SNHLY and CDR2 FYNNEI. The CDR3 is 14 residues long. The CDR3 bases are TGTGCCAGCAAGGAGCGCCCTAGCTCCTACGAGCAGTACTTC. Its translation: CASKERPSSYEQYF.

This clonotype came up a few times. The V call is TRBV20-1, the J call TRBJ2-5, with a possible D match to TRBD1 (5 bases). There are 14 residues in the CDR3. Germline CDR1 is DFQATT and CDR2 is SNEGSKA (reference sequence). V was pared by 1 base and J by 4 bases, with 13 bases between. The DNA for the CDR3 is TGCAGTGCTAGAGCTCCAGGGCTACGAGAGACCCAGTACTTC. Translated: CSARAPGLRETQYF.

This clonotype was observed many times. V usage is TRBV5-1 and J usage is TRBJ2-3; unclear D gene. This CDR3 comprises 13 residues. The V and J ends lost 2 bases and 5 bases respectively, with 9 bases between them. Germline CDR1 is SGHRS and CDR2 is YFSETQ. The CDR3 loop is CASSLIRQDTQYF. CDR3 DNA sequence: TGCGCCAGCAGCTTAATAAGGCAAGATACGCAGTATTTT.

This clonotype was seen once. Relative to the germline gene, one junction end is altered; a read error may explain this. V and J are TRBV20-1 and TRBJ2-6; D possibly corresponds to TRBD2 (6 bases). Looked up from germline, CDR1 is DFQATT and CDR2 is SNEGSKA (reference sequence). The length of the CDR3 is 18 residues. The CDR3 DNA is TGCAATGCTAGAGATGGGAGGCTGGGTTCATCCGGGGCCAACGTCCTGACTTTC. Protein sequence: CNARDGRLGSSGANVLTF.

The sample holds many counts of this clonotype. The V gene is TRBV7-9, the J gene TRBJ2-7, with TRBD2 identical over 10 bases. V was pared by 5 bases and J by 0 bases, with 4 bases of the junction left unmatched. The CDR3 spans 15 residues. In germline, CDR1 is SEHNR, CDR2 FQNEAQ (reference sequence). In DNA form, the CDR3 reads TGTGCCAGCAGCCCTAGCGGGAGCCTCTCCTACGAGCAGTACTTC. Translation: CASSPSGSLSYEQYF.

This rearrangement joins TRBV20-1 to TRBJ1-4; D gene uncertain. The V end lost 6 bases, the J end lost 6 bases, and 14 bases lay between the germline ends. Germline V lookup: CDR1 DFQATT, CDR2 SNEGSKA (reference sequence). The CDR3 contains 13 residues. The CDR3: CSAQETPDEKLFF. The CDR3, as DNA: TGCAGTGCCCAGGAGACCCCAGATGAAAAACTGTTTTTT.

The CDR3 DNA is TGTGCCAGCAGTTTATCCTACAGGGTCCAAGAGACCCAGTACTTC. Protein sequence: CASSLSYRVQETQYF. The chain employs TRBV28 and TRBJ2-5; a weak D match, TRBD1 (6 bases). The germline V gene encodes CDR1 MDHEN and CDR2 SYDVKM. CDR3 length: 15 amino acids. The germline V and J ends were trimmed by 1 base and 1 base, with 10 bases remaining between them. Full variable domain (outside the CDR3, taken from reference TRBV28 and TRBJ2-5): DVKVTQSSRYLVKRTGEKVFLECVQDMDHENMFWYRQDPGLGLRLIYFSYDVKMKEKGDIPEGYSVSREKKERFSLILESASTNQTSMYLCASSLSYRVQETQYFGPGTRLLVL.

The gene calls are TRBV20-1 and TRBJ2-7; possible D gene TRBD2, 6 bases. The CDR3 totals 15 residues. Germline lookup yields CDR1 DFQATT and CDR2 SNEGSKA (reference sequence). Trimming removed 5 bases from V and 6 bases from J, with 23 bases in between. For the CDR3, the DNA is TGCAGTGCTGTAATGGGTGCGGCGGGGCGGAGCGAGCAGTACTTC. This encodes CSAVMGAAGRSEQYF.

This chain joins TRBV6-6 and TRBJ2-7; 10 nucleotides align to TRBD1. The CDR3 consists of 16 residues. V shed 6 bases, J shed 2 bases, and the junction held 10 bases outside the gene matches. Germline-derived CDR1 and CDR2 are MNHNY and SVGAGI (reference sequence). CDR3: CASSSKGTGVAYEQYF. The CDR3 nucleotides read TGTGCCAGCAGCTCTAAAGGGACAGGGGTCGCCTACGAGCAGTACTTC.